This is a list of T cell receptor beta chains from one sample in a study of T cells after yellow fever vaccination. TCRdb itself ran the 5' RACE reads through MiXCR, one entry per CDR3 protein. The table includes under 200,000 distinct CDR3 sequences, more than 5.5% detected once. The sample consisted of CD4+ T cells sorted from PBMCs, taken less than 6 days after the first yellow fever vaccination. The receptors here all came from a man aged 18 to 29 who received the YFV17D yellow fever vaccine. The CDR3 runs from the conserved cysteine through the conserved F or W. The order of the fields is V gene, D gene, J gene, clone size, CDR3 DNA, CDR3 protein. A D gene is named only where the DNA matches it firmly. Not all rows give a size; the values are once, few, many and, for expanded clones, a class.

TRBV11-2,.,TRBJ2-3,many,TGTGCCAGCAGCGCGGACCGGAGTACAGATACGCAGTATTTT,CASSADRSTDTQYF
TRBV11-1,TRBD1,TRBJ1-2,many,TGTGCCAGCAGTCCCGGGACAGGGAACTATGGCTACACCTTC,CASSPGTGNYGYTF
TRBV7-2,TRBD1,TRBJ1-1,.,TGTGCCAGCAGCTTAGCAAGTGGAACAGGGGGTGGAGCTTTCTTT,CASSLASGTGGGAFF
TRBV10-3,TRBD1,TRBJ2-5,few,TGTGCCATCAGACCGACAGGGGGCGGGGAGACCCAGTACTTC,CAIRPTGGGETQYF
TRBV5-4,.,TRBJ2-2,few,TGTGCCAGCAGCACACCCAACGGGAACACCGGGGAGCTGTTTTTT,CASSTPNGNTGELFF
TRBV5-1,TRBD2,TRBJ2-5,many,TGCGCCAGCAGACCTGGACTAGCGGGGATTTATGAAACCCAGTACTTC,CASRPGLAGIYETQYF
TRBV30,.,TRBJ1-2,few,TGTGCCTGGAGCCTAGGGGGACATCCGAACTATGGCTACACCTTC,CAWSLGGHPNYGYTF
TRBV15,.,TRBJ2-3,few,TGTGCCACCAGCAGAGATAGGAGGAGTACGCAGTATTTT,CATSRDRRSTQYF
TRBV18,.,TRBJ2-5,many,TGTGCCAGCTCGTCTAATAGGGAGACCCAGTACTTC,CASSSNRETQYF
TRBV4-3,.,TRBJ2-5,few,TGCGCCAGCAGCCAAGATTACTTACAGGGTGGCGAGACCCAGTACTTC,CASSQDYLQGGETQYF
TRBV20-1,TRBD1,TRBJ1-5,.,TGCAGTGCTAGAGCTTACAGGGGCGGTGGCAATCAGCCCCAGCATTTT,CSARAYRGGGNQPQHF
TRBV6-2/TRBV6-3,.,TRBJ2-3,few,TGTGCCAGCAGTTCCCCTCCGCAGGGCTCAGATACGCAGTATTTT,CASSSPPQGSDTQYF
TRBV6-5,.,TRBJ1-1,few,TGTGCCAGCAGGATTCGGAGGGAAAGGAACACTGAAGCTTTCTTT,CASRIRRERNTEAFF
TRBV7-2,.,TRBJ1-4,many,TGTGCCAGCAGCTGGGGAGGTGAAAAACTGTTTTTT,CASSWGGEKLFF
TRBV7-2,TRBD2,TRBJ2-1,few,TGTGCCAGCAGCTTAGGCCCTGGGAGGGACCCCTACAATGAGCAGTTCTTC,CASSLGPGRDPYNEQFF
TRBV20-1,.,TRBJ1-5,.,TGCAGTGCTAGAGATCCGGGTCCCAATCAGCCCCAGCATTTT,CSARDPGPNQPQHF
TRBV4-1,.,TRBJ1-1,.,TGCGCCAGCAGCCGGCGACTAATGCCCGGGGACACTGAAGCTTTCTTT,CASSRRLMPGDTEAFF
TRBV4-1,TRBD1,TRBJ1-4,many,TGCGCCAGCAGGACAGGGGCGGGCGCCCGGCCGAATGAAAAACTGTTTTTT,CASRTGAGARPNEKLFF
TRBV9,TRBD2,TRBJ2-5,many,TGTGCCAGCAGCCCCCAGACTAGCGGGGTCCCCGGAGAGACCCAGTACTTC,CASSPQTSGVPGETQYF
TRBV5-1,.,TRBJ1-1,few,TGCGCCAGCAGCTTGGGAGAAAGTGCAGACGTGAACACTGAAGCTTTCTTT,CASSLGESADVNTEAFF
TRBV11-2,.,TRBJ2-7,many,TGTGCCAGCAGCTTAGATAGAGGGTCCGAGCAGTACTTC,CASSLDRGSEQYF
TRBV7-9,TRBD1,TRBJ1-2,.,TGTGCCAGCAGCTTACCAGGGGGTAGCGGCTACACCTTC,CASSLPGGSGYTF
TRBV7-9,.,TRBJ1-1,many,TGTGCCAGCAGCTTAGCCCAATGGGGCACTGAAGCTTTCTTT,CASSLAQWGTEAFF
TRBV12-3/TRBV12-4,.,TRBJ1-1,many,TGTGCCAGCAGTCCCCCCGAGGTTAGGGTTTTCTTT,CASSPPEVRVFF
TRBV6-5,.,TRBJ1-3,many,TGTGCCAGCAGTTCTAGCTACTCTGGAAACACCATATATTTT,CASSSSYSGNTIYF
TRBV9,.,TRBJ2-7,many,TGTGCCAGCAGCGTAGAACTATTCGGCGAGCAGTACTTC,CASSVELFGEQYF
TRBV11-2,TRBD2,TRBJ2-3,many,TGTGCCAGCAGGCAAAAGCGGGGGGCCACAGATACGCAGTATTTT,CASRQKRGATDTQYF
TRBV7-9,.,TRBJ2-2,.,TGTGCCAGCAGCTTAAGAGGACAGGGGGAGCTGTTTTTT,CASSLRGQGELFF
TRBV5-6,.,TRBJ2-7,many,TGTGCCAGCAGCTTACGAACAGGGATGGGGGAGCAGTACTTC,CASSLRTGMGEQYF
TRBV18,.,TRBJ2-2,many,TGTGCCAGCTCACCACAGACAAACACCGGGGAGCTGTTTTTT,CASSPQTNTGELFF
TRBV20-1,.,TRBJ2-2,few,TGCAGTGCTAGAAAGTCTGCGAACACCGGGGAGCTGTTTTTT,CSARKSANTGELFF
TRBV10-3,.,TRBJ2-3,many,TGTGCCATCAGTACTGGGACAACTAGCACAGATACGCAGTATTTT,CAISTGTTSTDTQYF
TRBV5-1,.,TRBJ2-1,few,TGCGCCAGCAGCAGACAGGTCGATAATGAGCAGTTCTTC,CASSRQVDNEQFF
TRBV4-2,.,TRBJ2-3,few,TGTGCCAGCAGCCGTGTGGGGGGACCGTTGGTCGGAAAGCACACAGATACGCAGTATTTT,CASSRVGGPLVGKHTDTQYF
TRBV28,TRBD1,TRBJ1-5,.,TGTGCCAGCAGGGTCAGGGGGCATTGGGGGCCCCAGCATTTT,CASRVRGHWGPQHF
TRBV12-3/TRBV12-4,.,TRBJ1-4,.,TGTGCCAGCAGTTTGGGACACAATGGAGGTGAAAAACTGTTTTTT,CASSLGHNGGEKLFF
TRBV6-5,.,TRBJ1-4,many,TGTGCCAGCAGTTATGGGCAGGGACTTAATGAAAAACTGTTTTTT,CASSYGQGLNEKLFF
TRBV2,.,TRBJ2-5,many,TGTGCCAGCAGTGGGGCTGGCCCGGGGACCCAGTACTTC,CASSGAGPGTQYF
TRBV20-1,TRBD1,TRBJ1-5,.,TGCAGTGCTAGAGATCGCGACAGGGGATACCAGCCCCAGCATTTT,CSARDRDRGYQPQHF
TRBV20-1,.,TRBJ2-1,few,TGCAGTGCTAGTATGGGTTGGTACAATGAGCAGTTCTTC,CSASMGWYNEQFF
TRBV29-1,.,TRBJ1-4,.,TGCAGCGCCAGAAGCGGTGAAAAACTGTTTTTT,CSARSGEKLFF
TRBV7-8,.,TRBJ2-1,.,TGTGCCAGCAGACCCAGGACAAACTACAATGAGCAGTTCTTC,CASRPRTNYNEQFF
TRBV7-9,.,TRBJ2-7,many,TGTGCCAGCAGCTTAGTTGACAGTTCCCTCTACGAGCAGTACTTC,CASSLVDSSLYEQYF
TRBV6-5,TRBD1,TRBJ1-3,.,TGTGCCAGCAGTTACACAGGGGCGCAGGGAAACACCATATATTTT,CASSYTGAQGNTIYF
TRBV4-1,.,TRBJ1-5,few,TGCGCCAGCAGCCAAGGTACAGGGTTGCGCAATCAGCCCCAGCATTTT,CASSQGTGLRNQPQHF
TRBV7-3,TRBD2,TRBJ2-3,many,TGTGCCAGCAGACATACGACTAGCGGGGGGTCCACAGATACGCAGTATTTT,CASRHTTSGGSTDTQYF
TRBV3-1,.,TRBJ2-2,many,TGTGCCAGCAGCCCCAGAGGGGGAACCGGGGAGCTGTTTTTT,CASSPRGGTGELFF
TRBV5-4,TRBD1,TRBJ2-3,many,TGTGCCAGCAGCGGGACAGGGCTCACAGATACGCAGTATTTT,CASSGTGLTDTQYF
TRBV27,.,TRBJ2-4,few,TGTGCCAGCAGTTTACTACCGGGTCTGCTAAACATTCAGTACTTC,CASSLLPGLLNIQYF
TRBV11-2,.,TRBJ2-1,many,TGTGCCAGCAGCACGGACGAGTACAATGAGCAGTTCTTC,CASSTDEYNEQFF
TRBV10-3,TRBD1,TRBJ2-4,many,TGTGCCATCAGTCCGGGGACAGGGAACATTCAGTACTTC,CAISPGTGNIQYF
TRBV7-2,.,TRBJ2-7,many,TGTGCCAGCAGCTTAGTAGGAGACCAAACCTACGAGCAGTACTTC,CASSLVGDQTYEQYF
TRBV9,.,TRBJ2-2,many,TGTGCCAGCAGCGGACAGAGAAACACCGGGGAGCTGTTTTTT,CASSGQRNTGELFF